Sequencing of this TCR beta chain was carried out in a study of shared clonotypes between healthy human individuals. Overall study context: Donors had three CD4 naive, three CD4 memory, two CD8 naive and one CD8 memory plate apiece.

Overall study results and limits: A handful of donors showed sharing of around 5% of naive CD4 clonotypes.

Some clones are missing from TCRdb's copy, which holds only in-frame ones; the method was immunoSEQ multiplex PCR. The sample lists millions of clones; approximately 93% were seen once. Remarks on this clone: Its target is unknown.

The material sequenced was naive CD4+ T cells from PBMCs. Regarding subset: CD45RA+ positively selected. This TCR derives from a man between 18 and 35 years old in good health. Some clones in this sample may be carry-over from other donors' samples.

DNA of the CDR3: TGTGCCAGCAGTGAGGGGGGTGGGACTGAAGCTTTCTTT. Its protein product is CASSEGGGTEAFF. The chain combines TRBV25-1 with TRBJ1-1, with D possibly being TRBD1 (5 bases). The germline gives CDR1 MGHDK, CDR2 SYGVNS. V shed 3 bases and J shed 5 bases, with 10 bases lying between them. The CDR3 covers 13 residues.